Shown below are 17 T cell receptor beta chains from a single sample sequenced in a study of T-cell reconstitution after alpha-beta-depleted transplantation in children. TCRbeta library construction was performed incorporating unique molecular identifiers. TCRdb analysed the PCR reads with MiXCR anew, one entry per CDR3 protein. The data contain about 260,000 distinct CDR3 sequences, around 7.8% of them singletons. The sequencing here drew on PBMCs, mostly from graft donor cells, taken 180 days after TCRalphabeta/CD19-depleted stem cell transplant. The source is a male patient under 18 who had a stem cell transplant for acute lymphoblastic leukemia, so the T cells may come from the graft donor.

The V and J genes are TRBV27 and TRBJ2-6; weak D call: TRBD1 (6 bases). CDR1 is MNHEY, CDR2 SMNVEV, per germline (reference sequence). V dropped 7 bases and J dropped 0 bases, with 16 bases sitting between them. The CDR3 has 17 residues. CDR3: CASTDRSFHSGANVLTF. The CDR3 nucleotides are TGTGCCAGCACCGACAGGTCGTTCCACTCTGGGGCCAACGTCCTGACTTTC.

The V and J genes are TRBV11-1 and TRBJ2-5, with TRBD2 identical over 9 bases. From germline, CDR1 is SGHAT and CDR2 FQDESV (reference sequence). V lost 6 bases and J lost 4; bases outside the gene matches: 9. This CDR3 contains 15 residues. The CDR3: CASRLIAGGRETQYF. CDR3 DNA sequence: TGTGCCAGCAGGTTAATTGCGGGGGGGAGAGAGACCCAGTACTTC.

This clonotype occurred many times. The V call is TRBV5-5, the J call TRBJ1-2; no firm D call. Between the trimmed V and J ends, which lost 4 bases and 6 bases, there was a span of 13 bases. CDR3 length: 13 residues. The germline V gene encodes CDR1 SGHKS and CDR2 YYEKEE (reference sequence). CDR3 in DNA: TGTGCCAGCAGCCCGGACGGAGGCCATGGCTACACCTTC. It codes for CASSPDGGHGYTF.

The rearrangement uses TRBV17 and TRBJ2-7; TRBD2 is the table's D call, not checked against the DNA. TRBV17 is an open reading frame whose function is uncertain. This CDR3 is built from 14 residues. CDR3 protein: CARGPGTFSYEQYF. For the CDR3, the DNA is TGTGCCAGGGGCCCCGGGACTTTCTCCTACGAGCAGTACTTC.

This clonotype was counted at least ten times. This chain connects TRBV7-7 to TRBJ1-6; no firm D call. V was trimmed by 1 base and J by 10 bases, leaving 8 bases between them. CDR3 length: 13 amino acids. Per the germline V gene, CDR1 is SSHAT and CDR2 is FNYEAQ (reference sequence). DNA for the CDR3: TGTGCCAGCAGCTTAGATGTGCGGTCACCCCTCCACTTT. Translation: CASSLDVRSPLHF.

Many counts were recorded for this clonotype. This chain links TRBV3-1 with TRBJ2-1, with D possibly being TRBD2 (6 bases). This CDR3 is 13 amino acids long. Germline lookup yields CDR1 LGHDT and CDR2 YNNKEL (reference sequence). V was shortened by 1 base and J by 7 bases, with 8 bases between the two germline ends. This CDR3 is CASSQGGGNEQFF. For the CDR3, the DNA is TGTGCCAGCAGCCAAGGAGGAGGGAATGAGCAGTTCTTC.

This rearrangement joins TRBV6-1 to TRBJ1-5; TRBD1 is a possible D gene (5 bases). V was clipped by 6 bases and J by 5 bases, with 14 bases between them. The CDR3 spans 14 residues. Germline assignment: CDR1 MNHNS and CDR2 SASEGT. CDR3 sequence: CASRGAGYYQPQHF. In DNA form, the CDR3 reads TGTGCCAGCAGAGGGGCAGGTTACTATCAGCCCCAGCATTTT.

This clonotype was counted ten times or more. V usage is TRBV7-9 and J usage is TRBJ1-1, with D possibly matching TRBD1 (6 bases). Germline CDR1 reads SEHNR; CDR2 reads FQNEAQ (reference sequence). CDR3 length equals 15 residues. Trimming pared 3 bases from V and 1 base from J, leaving 12 bases between. The CDR3 sequence: CASSLSGTRNTEAFF. CDR3 sequence (DNA): TGTGCCAGCAGCTTGTCCGGGACAAGGAACACTGAAGCTTTCTTT.

The table lists this clonotype with many counts. The chain links TRBV9 to TRBJ2-3; weak D call: TRBD1 (5 bases). Germline CDR1 reads SGDLS; CDR2 reads YYNGEE. CDR3 size: 16 residues. The V gene lost 0 bases and the J gene lost 5 bases, with 16 bases spanning the gap. The CDR3, as DNA: TGTGCCAGCAGCGTAGGGGCAGGGCGTATCCTAGATACGCAGTATTTT. This translates into CASSVGAGRILDTQYF.

Regarding this clonotype: A much bigger clone sits one base away, suggesting this may be a read error. The chain couples TRBV7-2 to TRBJ2-7; the match to TRBD1 covers 9 bases. Germline V gene sequence: CDR1 SGHTA, CDR2 FQGNSA. After removal of 9 bases from V and 7 bases from J, the junction contained 10 bases not matched to a gene. The CDR3 covers 13 residues. CDR3 loop: CASVQGARGEQYF. The CDR3 DNA reads as TGTGCCAGTGTACAGGGGGCGCGGGGGGAGCAGTACTTC.

This clonotype has a count of ten or more. Compared with germline, one end of the junction differs, possibly owing to a read error. This chain joins TRBV6-2 or TRBV6-3 and TRBJ2-2; D not certain. CDR1 is MNHEY and CDR2 is SVGEGT in the germline V gene. This CDR3 is built from 14 residues. The DNA of the CDR3 is TGTGCCAGCAGTCACTCATGGAACACCGGGGAGCTGTTTTTT. Amino acids: CASSHSWNTGELFF.

Ten or more counts support this clonotype. The chain links TRBV9 to TRBJ1-2, with D perhaps matching TRBD1 (6 bases). The CDR3 consists of 17 residues. Germline V CDR1 and CDR2: SGDLS, YYNGEE. The V end was cut by 0 bases, the J end by 3 bases, with 18 bases between. CDR3 sequence: CASSVGYLGGRYYGYTF. For the CDR3, the DNA is TGTGCCAGCAGCGTAGGGTATTTGGGGGGCAGGTACTATGGCTACACCTTC. The full variable domain, its missing parts supplied by reference TRBV9 and TRBJ1-2, is DSGVTQTPKHLITATGQRVTLRCSPRSGDLSVYWYQQSLDQGLQFLIQYYNGEERAKGNILERFSAQQFPDLHSELNLSSLELGDSALYFCASSVGYLGGRYYGYTFGSGTRLTVV.

This clonotype occurred many times. The chain links TRBV12-3 or TRBV12-4 to TRBJ2-7; no clear D gene. Deletions cut 2 bases from V and 7 bases from J, with 6 bases between. The CDR3 is 11 amino acids. The CDR3 here is CASSLNGEQYF. CDR3 sequence (DNA): TGTGCCAGCAGTTTAAACGGTGAGCAGTACTTC.

This clonotype was picked up many times. The V call is TRBV7-2, the J call TRBJ2-7; the match to TRBD1 covers 7 bases. Trimming removed 5 bases from V and 3 bases from J; junction bases left unmatched: 7. The CDR3 totals 14 residues. The germline V gene has CDR1 SGHTA and CDR2 FQGNSA. The CDR3 DNA follows: TGTGCCAGCAGCACCAGGGACAGAAACTACGAGCAGTACTTC. It yields the protein CASSTRDRNYEQYF.

This clonotype was detected many times. V and J are TRBV7-6 and TRBJ2-1; possibly TRBD2 for D (6 bases). The germline V gene has CDR1 SGHVS and CDR2 FNYEAQ. This CDR3 region has 15 residues. The V end lost 6 bases, the J end lost 4 bases, and 16 bases lay between the germline ends. CDR3 sequence (DNA): TGTGCCAGCAGACCGGCTAGCGTGACTTACAATGAGCAGTTCTTC. Its protein is CASRPASVTYNEQFF.

Turning to this clonotype: A much larger clone differs by one base, so this may be a read error. The V call is TRBV5-5, the J call TRBJ1-2; a possible D gene is TRBD1 (6 bases). Trimming removed 4 bases from V and 7 bases from J, with 14 bases in between. This CDR3 contains 13 residues. Looked up from germline, CDR1 is SGHKS and CDR2 is YYEKEE (reference sequence). Written as DNA, the CDR3 is TGTGCCAGCAGCCAGGGGCCCTTAAGTGGCTACACCTTC. Its protein is CASSQGPLSGYTF.

This clonotype was seen repeatedly, ten times or more. The J gene is TRBJ2-7, the V gene TRBV5-8, with 9 bases identical to TRBD1. CDR1 is SGHTS and CDR2 is YDEGEE in the germline V gene. This CDR3 contains 13 residues. V was pared by 4 bases and J by 5 bases, with 4 bases of the junction left unmatched. This CDR3 reads CASSRDREHEQYF. CDR3 sequence (DNA): TGTGCCAGCAGCCGGGACAGGGAACACGAGCAGTACTTC.